The 26 T cell receptor beta chains reported below all come from one sample, sequenced in a study of Graves' ophthalmopathy and Graves' hyperthyroidism. The sequenced template was RNA, covering the TCR beta CDR3 region. HTBI primers were used in a first-round RT-PCR, which preceded a second-round multiplex PCR. TCRdb used MiXCR to reprocess the multiplex PCR reads, holding one entry per CDR3 protein. Here the sample spans 1 million to 1.3 million distinct CDR3 sequences, roughly two fifths being singletons. The sequenced sample was peripheral blood or thyroid tissue (not recorded which). These receptors all come from an adult man with Graves' hyperthyroidism.

V is TRBV5-1 and J is TRBJ2-7; TRBD2 matches at 9 bases. V lost 0 bases to trimming and J lost 0 bases; unmatched junction nucleotides: 4. The V gene's germline CDR1 is SGHRS and CDR2 YFSETQ. CDR3 length: 16 residues. DNA of the CDR3: TGCGCCAGCAGCTTGGTAGCGGGGGCGAGCTCCTACGAGCAGTACTTC. It is translated as CASSLVAGASSYEQYF.

The chain uses TRBV12-3 or TRBV12-4 and TRBJ2-2, with 10 bases aligning to TRBD2. The CDR3 runs 16 residues. V lost 7 bases to trimming and J lost 1 base; unmatched junction nucleotides: 6. The CDR3 loop reads CASNRLAGVNTGELFF. CDR3 nucleotides: TGTGCCAGCAATAGGCTAGCGGGAGTGAACACCGGGGAGCTGTTTTTT.

This chain connects TRBV24-1 to TRBJ2-2; D gene ambiguous. V was shortened by 3 bases and J by 3 bases, with 16 bases between the two germline ends. Looked up from germline, CDR1 is KGHDR and CDR2 is SFDVKD. CDR3 size: 17 residues. CDR3: CATSDLGSSRDTGELFF. DNA for the CDR3: TGTGCCACCAGTGATCTAGGATCTTCTCGAGACACCGGGGAGCTGTTTTTT.

The DNA of the CDR3 is TGTGCCAGCAGCGAAAACAGGGTCCACGAGACCCAGTACTTC. It encodes CASSENRVHETQYF. V usage is TRBV7-2 and J usage is TRBJ2-5, with D perhaps matching TRBD1 (6 bases). Germline V gives CDR1 SGHTA, CDR2 FQGNSA. The CDR3 covers 14 residues. Trimming took 5 bases from V and 5 from J, leaving 15 bases between them.

This chain connects TRBV11-2 to TRBJ1-2, with TRBD1 as a possible D gene (5 bases). Deletions cut 7 bases from V and 4 bases from J, with 19 bases between. The CDR3 has 15 amino acids. The germline V gene encodes CDR1 SGHAT and CDR2 FQNNGV. The CDR3 region has the DNA TGTGCCAGCACCAAGGGTCCAGGGCGCGCCTATGGCTACACCTTC. This codes for CASTKGPGRAYGYTF.

In nucleotides, the CDR3 is TGCGCCAGCAGCCAAGATCCCCGGGGGAACACAGATACGCAGTATTTT. Its protein product is CASSQDPRGNTDTQYF. The rearrangement links TRBV4-3 to TRBJ2-3; D may be TRBD2 (6 bases). The CDR3 length is 16 residues. The V end lost 0 bases, the J end lost 2 bases, and 12 bases lay between the germline ends. Germline CDR1 and CDR2: LGHNA and YSLEER.

The chain links TRBV2 to TRBJ2-2, with a weak D call TRBD2 (5 bases). Per germline, CDR1 SNHLY and CDR2 FYNNEI. The length of the CDR3 is 13 residues. V lost 7 bases and J 10 bases, leaving 16 bases between the germline ends. The CDR3 loop is CASTWELGVELFF. Here the CDR3 DNA reads TGTGCCAGCACATGGGAGCTTGGCGTGGAGCTGTTTTTT.

This clonotype was counted ten times or more. The V and J genes are TRBV19 and TRBJ1-1; TRBD1 matches 9 bases. This CDR3 is built from 12 residues. J lost 4 bases, V lost 8 bases, and 2 bases had no gene match. Germline V gene sequence: CDR1 LNHDA, CDR2 SQIVND (reference sequence). The CDR3 protein is CASRTGATEAFF. The CDR3 coding sequence is TGTGCCAGTCGGACAGGGGCCACTGAAGCTTTCTTT.

This clonotype was detected only once. This chain connects TRBV20-1 to TRBJ1-6; 9 positions agree with TRBD1. This CDR3 region has 21 residues. The germline V gene has CDR1 DFQATT and CDR2 SNEGSKA (reference sequence). V shed 0 bases and J 1 base; nucleotides not matched to a gene: 16. DNA for the CDR3: TGCAGTGCTAGAGATTTAGCTCGGACAGGGGCTTTGCTGTCCTATAATTCACCCCTCCACTTT. Protein: CSARDLARTGALLSYNSPLHF.

J is TRBJ1-5 and V is TRBV24-1; D is unclear. The V gene's germline CDR1 is KGHDR and CDR2 SFDVKD. The CDR3 length is 13 residues. Trimming removed 3 bases at V and 5 bases at J, with 7 bases between. The DNA for the CDR3 is TGTGCCACCAGTGATACGGGTTATCAGCCCCAGCATTTT. It translates to CATSDTGYQPQHF.

The chain joins TRBV29-1 to TRBJ1-2; the D is unclear. The CDR3 loop spans 11 amino acids. CDR1 is SQVTM, CDR2 ANQGSEA, per germline. The V and J ends lost 7 bases and 6 bases respectively, with 12 bases between them. CDR3 coding DNA: TGCAGCGAGGATCAGGTTCATGGCTACACCTTC. It codes for CSEDQVHGYTF.

This clonotype was counted ten times or more. The gene calls are TRBV12-3 or TRBV12-4 and TRBJ1-3; TRBD1 is a possible D gene (6 bases). The CDR3 runs to 14 residues. V dropped 7 bases and J dropped 4 bases, with 14 bases sitting between them. CDR3 DNA: TGTGCCAGCACCCTCTCAGGGGCCGGAAACACCATATATTTT. Translation gives CASTLSGAGNTIYF.

The chain has TRBV7-9 and TRBJ2-5; no reliable D call. The V end was cut by 7 bases, the J end by 5 bases, with 14 bases between. The CDR3 runs 13 residues. Germline CDR1 and CDR2: SEHNR and FQNEAQ (reference sequence). The CDR3 DNA is TGTGCCAGCATCACGGAGATTTTTGAGACCCAGTACTTC. It translates to CASITEIFETQYF.

Many counts were recorded for this clonotype. The V gene is TRBV12-3 or TRBV12-4, the J gene TRBJ1-4, with D uncertain. This CDR3 has 14 amino acids. The germline V and J ends were trimmed by 0 bases and 8 bases, with 10 bases remaining between them. The CDR3: CASSLALTGEKLFF. The CDR3, as DNA: TGTGCCAGCAGTTTAGCGCTAACCGGCGAAAAACTGTTTTTT.

This clonotype occurred a few times. The V and J genes are TRBV12-3 or TRBV12-4 and TRBJ2-7; 7 bases fit TRBD1. The length of the CDR3 is 15 residues. J was trimmed by 3 bases and V by 3 bases; bases with no gene match: 8. CDR3 nucleotide sequence: TGTGCCAGCAGTTTTGTCGGACAGGACCACTACGAGCAGTACTTC. As protein: CASSFVGQDHYEQYF.

The gene calls are TRBV7-9 and TRBJ2-7; 13 bases line up with TRBD2. With V trimmed by 6 bases and J by 6 bases, 8 bases remained unmatched. Germline V gene data show CDR1 as SEHNR and CDR2 as FQNEAQ (reference sequence). The CDR3 spans 15 residues. CDR3 amino acids: CASSVLAGGPVEQYF. As DNA, the CDR3 is TGTGCCAGCAGTGTACTAGCGGGGGGGCCGGTCGAGCAGTACTTC.

This chain uses TRBV10-3 with TRBJ2-7; 11 positions match TRBD2. The CDR3 extends over 16 amino acids. Germline-derived CDR1 and CDR2 are ENHRY and SYGVKD. J was trimmed by 2 bases and V by 4 bases; bases with no gene match: 7. The CDR3 reads CAISVTGTSGPYEQYF. The CDR3 coding sequence is TGTGCCATCAGTGTGACGGGGACTAGCGGACCCTACGAGCAGTACTTC.

To note about this clonotype: Relative to the germline gene, one junction end is altered; a read error may explain this. The chain recombines TRBV5-4 with TRBJ2-7, with D maybe TRBD1 (5 bases). Germline CDR1 reads SGHNT; CDR2 reads YYREEE (reference sequence). The CDR3 runs 18 residues. The CDR3 reads CASSLKWSRPRGSNEQYF. The CDR3 bases are TGTGCCAGCAGCTTGAAGTGGTCCAGGCCTAGGGGCTCCAACGAGCAGTACTTC.

CDR3 residues: CASSLNRVNTEAFF. The CDR3 DNA reads TGTGCCAGCAGTTTGAACAGAGTGAACACTGAAGCTTTCTTT. This chain uses TRBV12-3 or TRBV12-4 with TRBJ1-1; D gene uncertain. The CDR3 has 14 residues. Trimming took 3 bases from V and 0 from J, leaving 8 bases between them.

In the case of this clonotype: One junction end disagrees with the germline gene, perhaps due to a read error. This chain joins TRBV24-1 and TRBJ2-6; 9 bases map to TRBD1. This CDR3 is 14 amino acids long. In germline, CDR1 is KGHDR, CDR2 SFDVKD. CDR3 sequence: CVTSDATGGNVLTF. In DNA form, the CDR3 reads TGTGTCACCAGTGACGCGACAGGGGGCAACGTCCTGACTTTC.

This clonotype was counted at least ten times. The chain employs TRBV20-1 and TRBJ1-1; D remains unclear. CDR1 is DFQATT and CDR2 is SNEGSKA in the germline V gene (reference sequence). The CDR3 runs 12 residues. The V end was cut by 6 bases, the J end by 1 base, with 9 bases between. The CDR3 spells CSAPTPNTEAFF. The CDR3 DNA reads TGCAGTGCGCCGACACCGAACACTGAAGCTTTCTTT.

This chain connects TRBV29-1 to TRBJ1-2; possibly TRBD1 for D (5 bases). The CDR3 loop spans 13 amino acids. V lost 4 bases to trimming and J lost 1 base, with 10 bases between them. Germline V gene data show CDR1 as SQVTM and CDR2 as ANQGSEA. CDR3 in DNA: TGCAGCGTTGTGGCTGGGGGTAACTATGGCTACACCTTC. Translated: CSVVAGGNYGYTF.

This clonotype was found a few times. This sequence joins TRBV29-1 and TRBJ2-3, with D perhaps TRBD1 or TRBD2 (5 bases each). Trimming shortened V by 1 base and J by 9 bases, and 14 bases separated the two germline ends. The germline CDR1 and CDR2 sequences are SQVTM and ANQGSEA. The CDR3 is 13 amino acids. This CDR3 reads CSVEGGRDRTQYF. The CDR3 bases are TGCAGCGTTGAAGGGGGACGAGACCGAACGCAGTATTTT.

This clonotype was seen ten or more times. This sequence joins TRBV10-3 and TRBJ2-7; perhaps TRBD1 as D (7 bases). V shed 6 bases and J shed 0 bases, with 15 bases lying between them. The CDR3 is 15 residues long. The germline V gene encodes CDR1 ENHRY and CDR2 SYGVKD. CDR3 sequence reads: CAISGQEGSSYEQYF. As DNA, the CDR3 is TGTGCCATCAGCGGACAGGAGGGCAGCTCCTACGAGCAGTACTTC.

This clonotype was observed a handful of times. The chain combines TRBV6-5 with TRBJ1-1; 7 bases fit TRBD1. Germline values: CDR1 MNHEY, CDR2 SVGAGI. The junction had 6 bases not matched to a gene; V was cut back by 5 bases and J by 0 bases. The CDR3 is 15 amino acids. CDR3 sequence (DNA): TGTGCCAGCAGTGATAGACAGGGATTGAACACTGAAGCTTTCTTT. It codes for CASSDRQGLNTEAFF.

The chain has TRBV7-9 and TRBJ1-1; D is perhaps TRBD1 (6 bases). The CDR3 has 13 amino acids. V lost 4 bases, J lost 6 bases, and 12 bases lay in between. CDR1 SEHNR and CDR2 FQNEAQ come from the germline V gene (reference sequence). The CDR3 sequence: CASSCGQLAEAFF. CDR3 nucleotides: TGTGCCAGCAGCTGTGGACAGCTCGCTGAAGCTTTCTTT.